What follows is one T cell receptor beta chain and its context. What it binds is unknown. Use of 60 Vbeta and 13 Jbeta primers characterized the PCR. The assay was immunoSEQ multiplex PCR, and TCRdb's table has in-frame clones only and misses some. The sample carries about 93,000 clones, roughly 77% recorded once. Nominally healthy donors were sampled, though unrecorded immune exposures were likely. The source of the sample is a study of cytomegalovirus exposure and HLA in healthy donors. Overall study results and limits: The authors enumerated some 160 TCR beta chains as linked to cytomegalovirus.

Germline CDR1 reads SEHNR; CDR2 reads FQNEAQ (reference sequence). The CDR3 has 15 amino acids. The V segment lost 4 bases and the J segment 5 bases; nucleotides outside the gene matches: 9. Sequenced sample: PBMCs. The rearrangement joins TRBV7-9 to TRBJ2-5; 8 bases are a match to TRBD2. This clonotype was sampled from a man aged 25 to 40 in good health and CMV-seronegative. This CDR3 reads CASSSLTSDGETQYF. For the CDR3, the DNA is TGTGCCAGCAGCTCCCTGACTAGCGACGGGGAGACCCAGTACTTC.